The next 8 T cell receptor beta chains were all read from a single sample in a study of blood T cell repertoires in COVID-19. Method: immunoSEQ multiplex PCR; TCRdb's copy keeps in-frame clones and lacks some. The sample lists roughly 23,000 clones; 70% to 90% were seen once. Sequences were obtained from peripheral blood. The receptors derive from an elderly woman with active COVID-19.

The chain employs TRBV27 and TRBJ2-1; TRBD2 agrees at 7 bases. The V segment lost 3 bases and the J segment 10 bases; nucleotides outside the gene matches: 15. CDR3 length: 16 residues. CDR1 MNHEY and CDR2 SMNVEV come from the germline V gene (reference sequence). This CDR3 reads CASSFNRRSPGLEQFF. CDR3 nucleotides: TGTGCCAGCAGTTTCAACCGTCGGTCGCCGGGACTAGAGCAGTTCTTC.

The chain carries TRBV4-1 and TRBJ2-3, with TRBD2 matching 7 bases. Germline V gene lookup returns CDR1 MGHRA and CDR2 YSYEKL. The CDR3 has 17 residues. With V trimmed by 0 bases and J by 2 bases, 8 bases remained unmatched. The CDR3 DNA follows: TGCGCCAGCAGCCAAGATCGTCCTAGCGGAATCACAGATACGCAGTATTTT. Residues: CASSQDRPSGITDTQYF.

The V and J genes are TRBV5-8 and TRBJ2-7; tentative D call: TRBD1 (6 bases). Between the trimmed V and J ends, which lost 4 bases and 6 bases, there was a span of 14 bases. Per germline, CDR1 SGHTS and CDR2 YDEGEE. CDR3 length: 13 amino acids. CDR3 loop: CASSIGQSSEQYF. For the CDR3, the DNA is TGTGCCAGCAGCATCGGACAGTCCAGCGAGCAGTACTTC.

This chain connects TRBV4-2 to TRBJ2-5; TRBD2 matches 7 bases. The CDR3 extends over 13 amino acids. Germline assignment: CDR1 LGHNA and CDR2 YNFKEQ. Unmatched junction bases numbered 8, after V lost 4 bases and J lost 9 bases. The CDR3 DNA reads TGTGCCAGCAGCCCAGAAAGCGGGGAGGCCCAGTACTTC. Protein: CASSPESGEAQYF.

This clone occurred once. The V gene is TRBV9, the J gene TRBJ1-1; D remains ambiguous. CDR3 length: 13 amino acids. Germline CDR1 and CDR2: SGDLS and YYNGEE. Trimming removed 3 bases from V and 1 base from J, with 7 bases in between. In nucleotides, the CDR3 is TGTGCCAGCAGCGGGGCGGGGAACACTGAAGCTTTCTTT. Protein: CASSGAGNTEAFF.

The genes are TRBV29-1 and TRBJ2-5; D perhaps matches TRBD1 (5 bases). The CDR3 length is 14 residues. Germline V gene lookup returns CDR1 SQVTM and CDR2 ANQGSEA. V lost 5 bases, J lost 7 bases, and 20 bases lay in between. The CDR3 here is CSVQGTGYSATQYF. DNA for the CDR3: TGCAGCGTTCAGGGCACGGGTTATTCGGCGACCCAGTACTTC. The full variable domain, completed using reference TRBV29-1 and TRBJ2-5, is SAVISQKPSRDICQRGTSLTIQCQVDSQVTMMFWYRQQPGQSLTLIATANQGSEATYESGFVIDKFPISRPNLTFSTLTVSNMSPEDSSIYLCSVQGTGYSATQYFGPGTRLLVL.

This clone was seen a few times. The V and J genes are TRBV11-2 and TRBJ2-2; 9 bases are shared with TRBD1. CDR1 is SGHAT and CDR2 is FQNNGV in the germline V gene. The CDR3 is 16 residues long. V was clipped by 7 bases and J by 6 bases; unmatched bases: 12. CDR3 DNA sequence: TGTGCCAGCACCTACGTCACAGGGGGCCGTCCCGGGGAGCTGTTTTTT. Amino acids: CASTYVTGGRPGELFF.

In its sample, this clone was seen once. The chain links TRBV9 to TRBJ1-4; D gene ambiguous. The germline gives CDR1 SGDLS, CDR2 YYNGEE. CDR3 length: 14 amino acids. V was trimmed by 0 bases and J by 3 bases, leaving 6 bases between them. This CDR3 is CASSVGPANEKLFF. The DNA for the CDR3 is TGTGCCAGCAGCGTAGGGCCAGCTAATGAAAAACTGTTTTTT.